This T cell receptor beta chain was observed in a study of cytomegalovirus exposure and HLA in healthy donors. Background on the study: Earlier results showed roughly 110 million unique TCR beta sequences derived from some 190 million T cells. Study-wide findings and caveats: A few CMV-associated chains were confirmed in vitro to be specific for CMV antigens. As immune exposure information, only CMV serostatus was available. Per a prior analysis, the majority of TCR beta V segments were productive roughly 90% or roughly 30% of the time.

With regard to this clone: Its antigen remains unidentified.

Germline CDR1 and CDR2: SGHTA and FQGNSA. The CDR3 runs 14 residues. PCR amplification relied on 60 Vbeta primers (plus 13 Jbeta primers). Libraries were prepared by immunoSEQ multiplex PCR; TCRdb keeps only in-frame clonotypes and omits some of them. This sample carries 170,000 or so clones, around three quarters of them seen once, and the ten largest clones take 1%. The sample taken for sequencing was PBMCs. The sequence was obtained from a woman aged 45-65 years in good health and CMV-seropositive. The chain is built from TRBV7-2 and TRBJ2-5; a possible D gene is TRBD1 (5 bases). The closer fit of TRBJ2-7 to the DNA end suggests the J call may be wrong. The CDR3 coding sequence is TGTGCCAGCAGCTTAATTCTAGGGGTAAACGAGCAGTACTTC. Translating gives CASSLILGVNEQYF.